The clone carrying this TCR beta chain was recorded only once. At one end, the junction sequence differs from germline, possibly due to a read error. From germline, CDR1 is MNHEY and CDR2 SVGAGI. The CDR3 runs 15 residues. From around 500 ng total RNA, TCR beta cDNA was generated with a primer in the constant region. Construction of TCR beta libraries relied on three successive nested multiplex PCR rounds employing slightly modified ARM-PCR. Rounds one and two of PCR, each of roughly 10 cycles, were primed with TRBV1-TRBV30 forward primers and a C-beta reverse primer. TCRdb called the multiplex PCR reads again in MiXCR, with one record for every CDR3 protein. The table includes roughly 100,000 distinct CDR3 sequences, about 63% detected once. The source of the sample is a study of tumor-infiltrating lymphocytes in primary liver carcinoma. Starting material for RNA and DNA co-extraction consisted of about 20-32 mg of unsorted bulk tissue.

Sequencing used liver tumor tissue from sampling region 2. Subset indicated: tumor region T2, inferior pole. The genes are TRBV6-5 and TRBJ1-6; D gene uncertain. The sequence was obtained from a woman aged 55-70 years with primary liver carcinoma and hepatitis B virus infection. The CDR3 DNA sequence: TGTGCCACCAGTTACTCTGGGAGTGTTAGATCACCCCTCCACTTT. Translated: CATSYSGSVRSPLHF.